This TCR beta chain was sequenced during a study of blood T cell dynamics during melanoma immunotherapy. Whole-study context: Patients with metastatic melanoma got pembrolizumab or nivolumab-ipilimumab as first-line care.

DNA loading was fixed at about 360 ng for all bulk PBMC samples. Repertoires were generated with immunoSEQ multiplex PCR, while TCRdb's copy carries only in-frame clones and drops some. The profile covers fewer than 13,000 clones, with about 89% appearing a single time and about 6.9% taken by the ten largest. Findings and caveats of the study: The study could not tell melanoma-specific clones from general immune activation.

Time point in this sample: week 3, after first cycle of checkpoint inhibitor. Trimming shortened V by 4 bases and J by 4 bases, and 16 bases separated the two germline ends. Germline V lookup: CDR1 MNHEY, CDR2 SMNVEV (reference sequence). This CDR3 is 16 amino acids long. Details on this clone: Its antigen is undetermined.

The rearrangement links TRBV27 to TRBJ2-2; D assignment may be TRBD1 or TRBD2 (5 bases each). The material was blood, obtained from a patient treated with checkpoint blockade. The source is a human donor with melanoma. CDR3 bases: TGTGCCAGCAGTTCGGGGACCGTTTTCCTCACCGGGGAGCTGTTTTTT. It is translated as CASSSGTVFLTGELFF.